This entry describes one TCR beta chain. The data belong to a study of vaccination and CD4 T cells after COVID-19. Study at large: Blood was drawn a median around 66 days post second dose, range 14 to 241.

Trimming left V 1 base short and J 0 bases short, with 7 bases between. Germline CDR1 and CDR2: SGHVS and FNYEAQ. The CDR3 extends over 16 amino acids. Specified time point: late sampling 161 to 241 days after vaccination in a few convalescent patients. MiXCR, applied by TCRdb to the PCR reads, yields one record per CDR3 protein. The table includes 25,000 to 30,000 distinct CDR3 sequences, about 54% detected once. This clonotype originated in a human donor who had recovered from COVID-19. J is TRBJ2-6 and V is TRBV7-6; D is unclear. Sequencing used CD4+ T cells from blood, obtained about 7 months after SARS-CoV-2 vaccination. The CDR3 loop is CASSLEVPSGANVLTF. DNA of the CDR3: TGTGCCAGCAGCTTAGAGGTTCCCTCTGGGGCCAACGTCCTGACTTTC.